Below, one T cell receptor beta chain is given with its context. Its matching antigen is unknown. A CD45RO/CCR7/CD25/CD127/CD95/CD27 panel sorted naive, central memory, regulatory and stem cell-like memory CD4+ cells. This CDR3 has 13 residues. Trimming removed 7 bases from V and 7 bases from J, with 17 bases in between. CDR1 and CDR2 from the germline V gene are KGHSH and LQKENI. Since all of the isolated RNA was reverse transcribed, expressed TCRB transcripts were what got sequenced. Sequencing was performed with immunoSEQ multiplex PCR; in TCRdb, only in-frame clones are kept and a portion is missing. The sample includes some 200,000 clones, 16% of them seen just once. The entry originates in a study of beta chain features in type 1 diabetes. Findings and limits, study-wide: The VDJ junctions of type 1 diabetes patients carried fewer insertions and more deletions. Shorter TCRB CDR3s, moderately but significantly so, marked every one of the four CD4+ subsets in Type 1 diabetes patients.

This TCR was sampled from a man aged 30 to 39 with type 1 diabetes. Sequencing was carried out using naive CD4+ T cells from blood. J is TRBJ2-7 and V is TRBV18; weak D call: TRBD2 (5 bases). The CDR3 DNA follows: TGTGCCAGCTTTGGAGGCGAAGGAGGTGAGCAGTACTTC. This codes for CASFGGEGGEQYF.